These 27 T cell receptor beta chains came from one sample sequenced in a study of T cells in Graves' hyperthyroidism and ophthalmopathy. The TCR beta CDR3 regions underwent amplification using RNA transcripts as the source. The HTBI primer set drove a first-round RT-PCR of the TCR CDR3. TCRdb reprocessed the multiplex PCR reads with MiXCR, giving one entry per CDR3 protein. This sample has 640,000 or so distinct CDR3 sequences, with approximately 14% found just once. Sequenced material: blood. All receptors derive from a woman aged 40-49 years with Graves' ophthalmopathy.

This clonotype was recorded many times. The rearrangement joins TRBV6-2 or TRBV6-3 to TRBJ2-5, with D perhaps given as TRBD1 or TRBD2 (7 bases each). The CDR3 covers 14 residues. V lost 6 bases and J lost 3, with 14 bases in between. Germline CDR1 is MNHEY and CDR2 is SVGEGT. The DNA of the CDR3 is TGTGCCAGCAGCCCCGGGGGGACAGAAGAGACCCAGTACTTC. Protein product: CASSPGGTEETQYF.

This clonotype came up many times. This chain uses TRBV30 with TRBJ2-7; no clear D gene. Germline-derived CDR1 and CDR2 are GTSNPN and SVGIG (reference sequence). CDR3 length: 14 residues. Trimming cost V 0 bases and J 1 base, with 10 bases left between them. CDR3: CAWSVLGISYEQYF. The CDR3 bases are TGTGCCTGGAGTGTTCTGGGGATTTCCTACGAGCAGTACTTC.

This clonotype was recorded at least ten times. The chain carries TRBV19 and TRBJ2-6; a weak D match, TRBD2 (5 bases). The CDR3 length is 18 residues. In germline, CDR1 is LNHDA, CDR2 SQIVND (reference sequence). V was trimmed by 5 bases and J by 4 bases, leaving 21 bases between them. The CDR3 nucleotides read TGTGCCAGTAGTGCCGCCCCGAAATGGGGAGCGGGGGCCAACGTCCTGACTTTC. It translates to CASSAAPKWGAGANVLTF.

This clonotype has at least ten counts. This chain joins TRBV4-1 and TRBJ2-5; 15 bases line up with TRBD2. Germline CDR1 and CDR2: MGHRA and YSYEKL. Trimming took 2 bases from V and 2 from J; bases not matched to a gene: 3. The CDR3 loop spans 17 amino acids. CDR3 nucleotides: TGCGCCAGCAGCCAACGGACTAGCGGGAGGGAACAAGAGACCCAGTACTTC. Translated, it gives CASSQRTSGREQETQYF.

This clonotype was counted ten times or more. The rearrangement joins TRBV11-2 to TRBJ2-1; 7 nucleotides agree with TRBD1. The germline V gene has CDR1 SGHAT and CDR2 FQNNGV. The trim removed 4 bases at V and 9 bases at J, leaving 12 bases unmatched. This CDR3 spans 15 amino acids. The CDR3 DNA is TGTGCCAGCAGCTCCTTACCCGACAGGGTGGGTGAGCAGTTCTTC. Amino acid sequence: CASSSLPDRVGEQFF.

V is TRBV7-3 and J is TRBJ2-2; 10 bases align to TRBD2. Trimming took 6 bases from V and 3 from J; bases not matched to a gene: 7. CDR3 length equals 16 residues. CDR1 SGHTA and CDR2 FQGTGA come from the germline V gene. CDR3 nucleotide sequence: TGTGCCAGCAGTTTAGCTAGCGGGAGTGACACCGGGGAGCTGTTTTTT. Its protein product is CASSLASGSDTGELFF.

The chain links TRBV7-2 to TRBJ1-2, with D perhaps matching TRBD1 (5 bases). V was shortened by 4 bases and J by 5 bases, with 17 bases between the two germline ends. The CDR3 consists of 15 residues. The germline CDR1 and CDR2 sequences are SGHTA and FQGNSA. The CDR3 sequence is CASSYRGRENYGYTF. CDR3 DNA: TGTGCCAGCAGCTATAGGGGCAGGGAAAATTATGGCTACACCTTC.

At least ten counts were recorded for this clonotype. The chain combines TRBV7-2 with TRBJ2-5; no reliable D call. CDR3 size: 13 residues. Germline CDR1 is SGHTA and CDR2 is FQGNSA. The germline V and J ends were trimmed by 3 bases and 0 bases, with 5 bases remaining between them. The CDR3 region has the DNA TGTGCCAGCAGCTTGTCCTACCAAGAGACCCAGTACTTC. It codes for CASSLSYQETQYF. Filled out from reference TRBV7-2 and TRBJ2-5, the complete variable domain reads GAGVSQSPSNKVTEKGKDVELRCDPISGHTALYWYRQSLGQGLEFLIYFQGNSAPDKSGLPSDRFSAERTGGSVSTLTIQRTQQEDSAVYLCASSLSYQETQYFGPGTRLLVL.

This clonotype was seen many times. The gene calls are TRBV11-1 and TRBJ2-5; possible D gene TRBD2, 6 bases. Germline-derived CDR1 and CDR2 are SGHAT and FQDESV (reference sequence). Trimming removed 2 bases from V and 5 bases from J, with 21 bases in between. This CDR3 is 17 amino acids long. The CDR3 is CASSLWASVQYRETQYF. For the CDR3, the DNA is TGTGCCAGCAGCTTATGGGCTAGCGTACAATATAGGGAGACCCAGTACTTC. Filled out from reference TRBV11-1 and TRBJ2-5, the complete variable domain reads EAEVAQSPRYKITEKSQAVAFWCDPISGHATLYWYRQILGQGPELLVQFQDESVVDDSQLPKDRFSAERLKGVDSTLKIQPAELGDSAMYLCASSLWASVQYRETQYFGPGTRLLVL.

This clonotype occurred many times. This chain uses TRBV27 with TRBJ1-2, with TRBD1 identical over 11 bases. Germline V gene lookup returns CDR1 MNHEY and CDR2 SMNVEV (reference sequence). V was pared by 0 bases and J by 4 bases, with 7 bases of the junction left unmatched. The CDR3 runs to 17 residues. The CDR3 region is CASSLSHRTGGSYGYTF. In DNA form, the CDR3 reads TGTGCCAGCAGTTTATCTCACCGGACAGGGGGCAGCTATGGCTACACCTTC.

This clonotype showed up just a few times. This chain uses TRBV3-1 with TRBJ1-5, with D maybe TRBD1 (5 bases). The V and J ends lost 0 bases and 7 bases respectively, with 13 bases between them. CDR1 is LGHDT and CDR2 is YNNKEL in the germline V gene (reference sequence). The CDR3 loop spans 15 amino acids. In nucleotides, the CDR3 is TGTGCCAGCAGCCAAGATCCCTGGGGGGACCAGCCCCAGCATTTT. Translated, it gives CASSQDPWGDQPQHF.

This clonotype was seen at least ten times. The rearrangement uses TRBV6-2 or TRBV6-3 and TRBJ2-7; the match to TRBD1 covers 7 bases. V shed 6 bases, J shed 3 bases, and the junction held 8 bases outside the gene matches. The CDR3 loop spans 14 amino acids. Germline lookup yields CDR1 MNHEY and CDR2 SVGEGT. CDR3 sequence (DNA): TGTGCCAGCAGACGGACAGGACTCATCTACGAGCAGTACTTC. This codes for CASRRTGLIYEQYF.

V usage is TRBV6-5 and J usage is TRBJ1-5; a weak D match, TRBD1 (6 bases). Trimming took 0 bases from V and 6 from J, leaving 9 bases between them. Germline CDR1 and CDR2: MNHEY and SVGAGI. The CDR3 is made up of 14 amino acids. In nucleotides, the CDR3 is TGTGCCAGCAGTTACTCTCCAGGGGCTCAGCCCCAGCATTTT. It yields the protein CASSYSPGAQPQHF.

This clonotype appeared many times. The chain couples TRBV13 to TRBJ2-6; 10 bases align to TRBD1. The junction had 14 bases not matched to a gene; V was cut back by 5 bases and J by 4 bases. From germline, CDR1 is PRHDT and CDR2 FYEKMQ (reference sequence). There are 19 residues in the CDR3. CDR3 sequence: CASSPVPGQGRPGANVLTF. The CDR3 DNA reads TGTGCCAGCAGCCCCGTCCCGGGACAGGGGCGTCCCGGGGCCAACGTCCTGACTTTC.

The genes are TRBV12-3 or TRBV12-4 and TRBJ2-1; 8 bases fit TRBD2. V shed 7 bases, J shed 3 bases, and the junction held 5 bases outside the gene matches. The CDR3 consists of 14 residues. The CDR3 reads CASTLAGLYNEQFF. The CDR3 coding sequence is TGTGCCAGCACCTTAGCGGGGCTCTACAATGAGCAGTTCTTC.

This sequence joins TRBV28 and TRBJ1-1; D ambiguous. This CDR3 contains 16 residues. Germline values: CDR1 MDHEN, CDR2 SYDVKM. V was cut by 6 bases and J by 1 base, with 18 bases left in between. Here the CDR3 DNA reads TGTGCCAGCAGAACTCCCGGAAGGTATTCGAACACTGAAGCTTTCTTT. Protein product: CASRTPGRYSNTEAFF.

The chain has TRBV2 and TRBJ1-2; TRBD1 is a possible D gene (5 bases). V was pared by 5 bases and J by 1 base, with 20 bases between. Germline V CDR1 and CDR2: SNHLY, FYNNEI. The CDR3 length is 17 residues. The CDR3 spells CASSFTSRDGLNYGYTF. CDR3 DNA: TGTGCCAGCAGTTTTACTTCCCGGGACGGACTTAACTATGGCTACACCTTC. Looking up the rest from reference TRBV2 and TRBJ1-2 gives the full variable domain: EPEVTQTPSHQVTQMGQEVILRCVPISNHLYFYWYRQILGQKVEFLVSFYNNEISEKSEIFDDQFSVERPDGSNFTLKIRSTKLEDSAMYFCASSFTSRDGLNYGYTFGSGTRLTVV.

The rearrangement joins TRBV29-1 to TRBJ1-2, with 7 bases that match TRBD1. V gave up 4 bases and J gave up 7 bases; unmatched junction bases: 18. This CDR3 has 16 amino acids. The germline V gene has CDR1 SQVTM and CDR2 ANQGSEA. In DNA form, the CDR3 reads TGCAGCGTTGTTCAGGGGGGAGGCAGGGAAGGTTTTGGCTACACCTTC. This sequence encodes CSVVQGGGREGFGYTF.

The chain is built from TRBV6-5 and TRBJ2-6; D gene uncertain. This CDR3 comprises 15 residues. The germline V and J ends were trimmed by 1 base and 0 bases, with 4 bases remaining between them. Germline V CDR1 and CDR2: MNHEY, SVGAGI. The CDR3 region has the DNA TGTGCCAGCAGTTACTGGGCCTCTGGGGCCAACGTCCTGACTTTC. It encodes CASSYWASGANVLTF.

This clonotype was observed at least ten times. The chain carries TRBV7-8 and TRBJ1-6; no firm D call. The CDR3 loop spans 14 amino acids. The germline V and J ends were trimmed by 1 base and 7 bases, with 8 bases remaining between them. The germline V gene has CDR1 SGHVS and CDR2 FQNEAQ. The CDR3 bases are TGTGCCAGCAGCTTAGGGGTGGGGAATTCACCCCTCCACTTT. This encodes CASSLGVGNSPLHF.

This clonotype occurred a few times. A much larger clonotype is one base distant, so this may be a read error. This chain joins TRBV5-1 and TRBJ2-2, with D tentatively TRBD2 (5 bases). There are 15 residues in the CDR3. CDR1 is SGHRS, CDR2 YFSETQ, per germline. V lost 4 bases to trimming and J lost 7 bases, with 17 bases between them. The CDR3 spells CASSMASSRGGELFF. In DNA form, the CDR3 reads TGCGCCAGCAGCATGGCCTCTAGCCGTGGCGGGGAGCTGTTTTTT.

The chain joins TRBV28 to TRBJ2-7, with TRBD1 identical over 8 bases. The CDR3 totals 15 residues. With V trimmed by 5 bases and J by 2 bases, 8 bases remained unmatched. Germline V CDR1 and CDR2: MDHEN, SYDVKM. The CDR3 protein is CASSTGTGGAYEQYF. DNA of the CDR3: TGTGCCAGCAGTACCGGGACAGGTGGGGCCTACGAGCAGTACTTC.

This clonotype was counted at least ten times. The rearrangement uses TRBV27 and TRBJ1-6; no definite D call. The CDR3 length is 12 residues. Between the trimmed V and J ends, which lost 3 bases and 9 bases, there was a span of 6 bases. The germline V gene encodes CDR1 MNHEY and CDR2 SMNVEV (reference sequence). The CDR3 region has the DNA TGTGCCAGCAGTTTCGGTAGTTCACCCCTCCACTTT. As protein: CASSFGSSPLHF.

This clonotype has at least ten counts. The chain is built from TRBV12-3 or TRBV12-4 and TRBJ2-5; possibly TRBD1 or TRBD2 for D (5 bases each). CDR3 length: 13 residues. V was pared by 7 bases and J by 4 bases, with 13 bases between. CDR3 residues: CASTGTRRETQYF. CDR3 bases: TGTGCCAGCACCGGGACGAGGCGAGAGACCCAGTACTTC.

The table lists this clonotype with a few counts. CDR3 in DNA: TGTGCCAGCAGCCCATACAAATATAATTCACCCCTCCACTTT. Translation: CASSPYKYNSPLHF. The chain combines TRBV9 with TRBJ1-6; D gene unclear. This CDR3 contains 14 residues. Germline CDR1 is SGDLS and CDR2 is YYNGEE. Trimming pared 4 bases from V and 4 bases from J, leaving 9 bases between.

This clonotype was detected many times. The chain is built from TRBV19 and TRBJ1-1; TRBD1 matches 7 bases. J lost 5 bases, V lost 8 bases, and 14 bases had no gene match. The CDR3 length is 15 residues. CDR1 is LNHDA, CDR2 SQIVND, per germline (reference sequence). The CDR3 is CASADRDQPGTEAFF. CDR3 DNA sequence: TGTGCCAGTGCCGACAGGGACCAACCGGGGACTGAAGCTTTCTTT.

V usage is TRBV20-1 and J usage is TRBJ2-7; 9 positions agree with TRBD2. The CDR3 covers 15 residues. Per the germline V gene, CDR1 is DFQATT and CDR2 is SNEGSKA (reference sequence). V trimming: 3 bases; J trimming: 4 bases; junction bases outside the gene matches: 10. CDR3 loop: CSASSTSGPRYEQYF. The CDR3 nucleotides read TGCAGTGCTAGTTCGACTAGCGGTCCCAGATACGAGCAGTACTTC.